A single sample gave rise to the 16 T cell receptor beta chains below, sequenced in a study of blood T cell repertoires in COVID-19. Assay: immunoSEQ multiplex PCR; the TCRdb copy retains only in-frame clones and omits some. The sample contains roughly 150,000 clones, 75% to 90% of which appear only once. What was sequenced was peripheral blood. The receptors derive from a woman aged 40-49 years with acute or convalescent COVID-19.

The J gene is TRBJ2-3, the V gene TRBV7-9; 8 bases map to TRBD2. Per the germline V gene, CDR1 is SEHNR and CDR2 is FQNEAQ (reference sequence). The CDR3 has 15 residues. The junction had 5 bases not matched to a gene; V was cut back by 4 bases and J by 2 bases. The CDR3 nucleotides are TGTGCCAGCAGCTCGTCTAGCGGGCTCACAGATACGCAGTATTTT. It translates to CASSSSSGLTDTQYF.

The chain joins TRBV5-1 to TRBJ1-1, with D perhaps TRBD1 (6 bases). The V and J ends lost 4 bases and 3 bases respectively, with 25 bases between them. Germline values: CDR1 SGHRS, CDR2 YFSETQ. This CDR3 has 18 residues. The CDR3 protein is CASSPGGAGDLVDTEAFF. The CDR3 nucleotides read TGCGCCAGCAGCCCCGGCGGCGCAGGGGATCTCGTCGACACTGAAGCTTTCTTT.

The chain recombines TRBV24-1 with TRBJ1-2; D is possibly TRBD1 (5 bases). V dropped 8 bases and J dropped 0 bases, with 15 bases sitting between them. The CDR3 loop spans 15 amino acids. The germline V gene has CDR1 KGHDR and CDR2 SFDVKD. CDR3 protein: CATTTRTTANYGYTF. CDR3 coding DNA: TGTGCCACCACGACCCGGACAACAGCTAACTATGGCTACACCTTC.

The CDR3 sequence is CASTHPAATEAFF. CDR3 bases: TGTGCCAGCACCCATCCGGCGGCCACTGAAGCTTTCTTT. The rearrangement joins TRBV12-3 or TRBV12-4 to TRBJ1-1; D not resolved. The CDR3 covers 13 residues. Trimming pared 7 bases from V and 4 bases from J, leaving 13 bases between.

The rearrangement uses TRBV5-1 and TRBJ1-2, with 8 bases fitting TRBD1. Germline V gene lookup returns CDR1 SGHRS and CDR2 YFSETQ. This CDR3 has 14 amino acids. V lost 0 bases, J lost 8 bases, and 6 bases stayed unmatched. This CDR3 reads CASSLDRGLRGYTF. DNA for the CDR3: TGCGCCAGCAGCTTGGACAGGGGGTTACGGGGCTACACCTTC.

The chain uses TRBV9 and TRBJ2-1; D is perhaps TRBD2 (5 bases). The CDR3 is 15 residues long. With 3 bases removed from V and 0 bases from J, the gap between germline ends came to 10 bases. In germline, CDR1 is SGDLS, CDR2 YYNGEE. The chain's CDR3 is CASSAGESSYNEQFF. The CDR3, as DNA: TGTGCCAGCAGCGCTGGGGAGAGCTCCTACAATGAGCAGTTCTTC.

This chain's CDR3 is CASSPTVRESPLHF. The CDR3 coding sequence is TGTGCCAGCTCACCAACAGTCAGAGAATCACCCCTCCACTTT. This sequence joins TRBV18 and TRBJ1-6; unclear D gene. In germline, CDR1 is KGHSH, CDR2 LQKENI. V was clipped by 2 bases and J by 10 bases, with 12 bases between them. The CDR3 contains 14 residues.

The chain combines TRBV6-5 with TRBJ1-2, with D possibly matching TRBD1 (6 bases). The V end lost 3 bases, the J end lost 5 bases, and 13 bases lay between the germline ends. Germline CDR1 and CDR2: MNHEY and SVGAGI. The CDR3 covers 14 residues. CDR3 residues: CASSYLTGKYGYTF. The CDR3 nucleotides are TGTGCCAGCAGTTATCTTACAGGGAAATATGGCTACACCTTC.

The chain couples TRBV24-1 to TRBJ2-1; 7 bases align to TRBD1. V lost 4 bases, J lost 4 bases, and 18 bases stayed unmatched. Germline CDR1 reads KGHDR; CDR2 reads SFDVKD. CDR3 length equals 19 residues. CDR3 region: CATSEFATYRGTGYNEQFF. The CDR3 DNA sequence: TGTGCCACCAGTGAGTTTGCGACTTACAGGGGAACAGGATACAATGAGCAGTTCTTC.

The chain recombines TRBV3-1 (or the pseudogene TRBV3-2) with TRBJ2-1, with 10 bases lining up with TRBD2. This CDR3 spans 15 amino acids. From germline, CDR1 is LGHDT and CDR2 YNNKEL (reference sequence). The V gene end was trimmed by 4 bases and the J gene end by 7 bases; junction bases not matched to a gene: 7. This CDR3 is CASSLSGGAGNEQFF. The CDR3 nucleotides read TGTGCCAGCAGCCTAAGCGGGGGGGCGGGGAATGAGCAGTTCTTC.

The V call is TRBV28, the J call TRBJ2-5, with 9 bases that match TRBD1. The J segment lost 5 bases and the V segment lost 6 bases, leaving 10 bases of the junction unmatched. This CDR3 region has 15 residues. Germline values: CDR1 MDHEN, CDR2 SYDVKM. The CDR3 nucleotides read TGTGCCAGCAGCCCGACACAGGGGGCGCAGGAGACCCAGTACTTC. Translation gives CASSPTQGAQETQYF.

The chain couples TRBV29-1 to TRBJ2-1, with TRBD2 matching 8 bases. The CDR3 spans 14 residues. Germline CDR1 is SQVTM and CDR2 is ANQGSEA. V lost 5 bases and J lost 5; bases outside the gene matches: 8. The CDR3 DNA reads as TGCAGCGTTTATAGCGGGGCCCCGAACAATGAGCAGTTCTTC. This codes for CSVYSGAPNNEQFF.

The rearrangement uses TRBV3-1 (or the pseudogene TRBV3-2) and TRBJ1-6; D not resolved. Trimming shortened V by 1 base and J by 3 bases, and 10 bases separated the two germline ends. The CDR3 extends over 16 amino acids. In germline, CDR1 is LGHDT, CDR2 YNNKEL (reference sequence). The CDR3 loop is CASSQAPGSYNSPLHF. CDR3 sequence (DNA): TGTGCCAGCAGCCAAGCCCCTGGCAGCTATAATTCACCCCTCCACTTT.

This clone has just one count. The chain combines TRBV30 with TRBJ1-3; D is ambiguous. CDR3 size: 13 residues. Germline values: CDR1 GTSNPN, CDR2 SVGIG (reference sequence). Trimming took off 3 bases at V and 2 bases at J, with 8 bases between the two ends. The DNA for the CDR3 is TGTGCCTGGAGGTCAGATACTGGAAACACCATATATTTT. Translating gives CAWRSDTGNTIYF.

The chain is built from TRBV7-3 and TRBJ2-2, with 7 bases matching TRBD2. The CDR3 is 15 amino acids. V lost 5 bases, J lost 6 bases, and 9 bases stayed unmatched. Germline V gives CDR1 SGHTA, CDR2 FQGTGA. The CDR3 DNA reads as TGTGCCAGCAGCCCTGGACTAGTTACCGCCGGGGAGCTGTTTTTT. It encodes CASSPGLVTAGELFF.

Only one count was recorded for this clone. The J gene is TRBJ2-3, the V gene TRBV30; TRBD1 agrees at 9 bases. In germline, CDR1 is GTSNPN, CDR2 SVGIG (reference sequence). The V and J ends lost 0 bases and 3 bases, in that order; junction bases with no gene match: 4. The CDR3 loop spans 15 amino acids. The CDR3 DNA reads as TGTGCCTGGAGTGTTCGGGACAGGGTTACAGATACGCAGTATTTT. Protein sequence: CAWSVRDRVTDTQYF.